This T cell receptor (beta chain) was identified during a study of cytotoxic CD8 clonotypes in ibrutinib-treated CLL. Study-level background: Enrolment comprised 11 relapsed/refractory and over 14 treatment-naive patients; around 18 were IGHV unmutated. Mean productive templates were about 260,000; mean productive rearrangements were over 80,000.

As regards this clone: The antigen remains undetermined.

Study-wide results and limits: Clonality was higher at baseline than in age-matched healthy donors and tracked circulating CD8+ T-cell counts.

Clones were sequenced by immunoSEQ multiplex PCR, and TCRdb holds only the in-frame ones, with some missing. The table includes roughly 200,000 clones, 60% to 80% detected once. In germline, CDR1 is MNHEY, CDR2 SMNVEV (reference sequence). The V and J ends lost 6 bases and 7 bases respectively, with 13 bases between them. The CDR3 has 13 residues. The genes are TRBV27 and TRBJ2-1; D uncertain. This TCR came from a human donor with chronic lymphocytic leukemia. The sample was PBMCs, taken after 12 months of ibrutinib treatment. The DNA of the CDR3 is TGTGCCAGCAGCTGGGTGGCGCGTAATGAGCAGTTCTTC. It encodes CASSWVARNEQFF.